The clone carrying this TCR beta chain was detected ten times or more. MiXCR, run by TCRdb on the RT-PCR reads, gives a single entry per CDR3 protein. The sample has about 680,000 distinct CDR3 sequences; approximately 15% are singletons. V trimming: 2 bases; J trimming: 4 bases; junction bases outside the gene matches: 9. CDR1 is SQVTM and CDR2 is ANQGSEA in the germline V gene. The length of the CDR3 is 16 residues. The receptor's source is a female donor in good health, serving as a healthy control. Material: memory CD4+ T cells from blood. The J gene is TRBJ2-1, the V gene TRBV29-1, with TRBD1 identical over 9 bases. CDR3 DNA: TGCAGCGTTGAACCCAACAGGGGGCTTATTTACAATGAGCAGTTCTTC. It specifies CSVEPNRGLIYNEQFF.